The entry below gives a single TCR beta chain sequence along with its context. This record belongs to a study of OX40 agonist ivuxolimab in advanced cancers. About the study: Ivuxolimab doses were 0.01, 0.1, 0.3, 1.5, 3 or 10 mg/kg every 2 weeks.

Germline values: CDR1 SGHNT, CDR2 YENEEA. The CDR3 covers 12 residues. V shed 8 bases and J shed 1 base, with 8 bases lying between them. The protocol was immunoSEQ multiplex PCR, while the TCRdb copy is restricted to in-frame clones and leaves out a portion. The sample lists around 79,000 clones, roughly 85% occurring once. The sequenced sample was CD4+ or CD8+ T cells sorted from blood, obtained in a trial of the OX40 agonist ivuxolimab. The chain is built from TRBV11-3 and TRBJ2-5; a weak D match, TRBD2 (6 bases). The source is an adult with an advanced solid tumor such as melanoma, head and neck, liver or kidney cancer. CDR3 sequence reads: CASAGSQETQYF. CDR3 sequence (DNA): TGTGCCAGCGCGGGGTCCCAAGAGACCCAGTACTTC.